This T cell receptor beta chain was identified in a study of cytomegalovirus exposure and HLA in healthy donors. Across the study: Early released data comprised 75 million to 100 million unique TCRs from HLA-typed donors. Findings and limits, study-wide: Highly shared variants forming one cluster were likely a sequencing artifact. One variant, a missense change in DCLRE1C, was linked in a later analysis to TCR beta V- and J-gene trimming. Across all donors, roughly uniform sequencing depth was an assumption of the presence/absence analyses.

The PCR employed 60 Vbeta primers together with 13 Jbeta primers. Assay: immunoSEQ multiplex PCR; the TCRdb copy retains only in-frame clones and omits some. The sample yields some 110,000 clones, approximately 11% seen once. Only one count was recorded for this clone. Its cognate antigen is unknown. The TCR was taken from a man in his forties in good health and CMV-seropositive. Material for sequencing was PBMCs.

For the CDR3, the DNA is TGTGCCAGCAGTTTCGCGGGACGCGCGAGAGAGCAGTACTTC. This gives the protein CASSFAGRAREQYF. The chain recombines TRBV27 with TRBJ2-7; TRBD2 might be the D (6 bases). There are 14 residues in the CDR3. V gave up 3 bases and J gave up 7 bases, with 16 bases separating them. CDR1 and CDR2 from the germline V gene are MNHEY and SMNVEV (reference sequence).